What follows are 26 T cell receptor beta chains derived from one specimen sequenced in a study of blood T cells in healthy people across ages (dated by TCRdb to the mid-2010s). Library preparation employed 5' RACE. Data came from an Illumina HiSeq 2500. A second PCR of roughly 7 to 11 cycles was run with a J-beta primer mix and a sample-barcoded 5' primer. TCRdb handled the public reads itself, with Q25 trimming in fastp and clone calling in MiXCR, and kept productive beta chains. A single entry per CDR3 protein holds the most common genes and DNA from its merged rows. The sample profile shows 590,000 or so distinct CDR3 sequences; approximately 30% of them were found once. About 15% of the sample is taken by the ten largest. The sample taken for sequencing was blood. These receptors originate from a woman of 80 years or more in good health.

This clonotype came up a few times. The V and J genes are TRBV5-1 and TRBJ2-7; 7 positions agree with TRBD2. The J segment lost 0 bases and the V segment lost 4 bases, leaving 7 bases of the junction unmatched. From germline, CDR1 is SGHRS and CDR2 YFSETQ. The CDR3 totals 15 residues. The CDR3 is CASSRGEGNSYEQYF. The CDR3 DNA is TGCGCCAGCAGCCGGGGGGAGGGGAACTCCTACGAGCAGTACTTC.

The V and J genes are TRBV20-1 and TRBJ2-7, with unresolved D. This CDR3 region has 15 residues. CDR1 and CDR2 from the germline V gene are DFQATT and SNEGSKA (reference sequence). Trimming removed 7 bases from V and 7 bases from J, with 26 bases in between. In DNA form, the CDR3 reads TGCAGTGTCAACGCCCTCGGCAGGTTCTACAATGAGCAGTACTTC. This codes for CSVNALGRFYNEQYF.

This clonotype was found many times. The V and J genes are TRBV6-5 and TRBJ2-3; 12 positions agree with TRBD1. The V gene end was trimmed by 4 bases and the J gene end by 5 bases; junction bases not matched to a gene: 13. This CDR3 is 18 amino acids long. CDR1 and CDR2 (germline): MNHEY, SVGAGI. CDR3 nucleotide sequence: TGTGCCAGCAGTTCCCGCCGGGGACAGGGGGCTTTGTTAGATACGCAGTATTTT. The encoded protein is CASSSRRGQGALLDTQYF.

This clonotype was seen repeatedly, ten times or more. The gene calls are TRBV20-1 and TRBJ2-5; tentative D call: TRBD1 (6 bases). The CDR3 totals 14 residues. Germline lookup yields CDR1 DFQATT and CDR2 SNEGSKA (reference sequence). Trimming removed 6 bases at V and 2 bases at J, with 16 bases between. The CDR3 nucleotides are TGCAGTGCCAGCCTGGACAGCATACAAGAGACCCAGTACTTC. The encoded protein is CSASLDSIQETQYF.

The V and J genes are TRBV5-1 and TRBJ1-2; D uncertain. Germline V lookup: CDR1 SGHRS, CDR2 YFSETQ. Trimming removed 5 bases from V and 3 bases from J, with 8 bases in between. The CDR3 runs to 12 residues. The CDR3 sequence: CASSPNYYGYTF. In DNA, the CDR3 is TGCGCCAGCAGTCCGAACTACTATGGCTACACCTTC.

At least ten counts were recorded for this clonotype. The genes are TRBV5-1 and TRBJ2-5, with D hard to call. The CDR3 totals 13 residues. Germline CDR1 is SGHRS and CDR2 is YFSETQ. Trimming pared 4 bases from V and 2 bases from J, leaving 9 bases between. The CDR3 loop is CASSVAAQETQYF. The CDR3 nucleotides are TGCGCCAGCAGCGTGGCGGCACAAGAGACCCAGTACTTC.

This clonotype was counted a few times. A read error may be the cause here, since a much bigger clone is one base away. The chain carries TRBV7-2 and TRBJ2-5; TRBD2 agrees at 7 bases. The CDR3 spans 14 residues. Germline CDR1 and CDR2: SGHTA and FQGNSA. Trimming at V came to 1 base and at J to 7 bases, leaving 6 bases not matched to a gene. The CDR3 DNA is TGTGCCAGCAGCTTAGGGACTAGTTGGGGGACCCAGTACTTC. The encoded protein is CASSLGTSWGTQYF.

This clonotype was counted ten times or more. In DNA, the CDR3 is TGTGCCAGCAGCCAAGATAGACAGGGGGTGGCTGGGGCCAACGTCCTGACTTTC. This sequence encodes CASSQDRQGVAGANVLTF. The genes are TRBV4-2 and TRBJ2-6; 9 bases line up with TRBD1. CDR3 length: 18 residues. CDR1 is LGHNA, CDR2 YNFKEQ, per germline. Trimming at V came to 0 bases and at J to 2 bases, leaving 5 bases not matched to a gene.

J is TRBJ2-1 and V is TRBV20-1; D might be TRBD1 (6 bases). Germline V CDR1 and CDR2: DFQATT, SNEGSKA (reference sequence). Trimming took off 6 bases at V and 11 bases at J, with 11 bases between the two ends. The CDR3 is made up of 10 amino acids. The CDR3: CSALRDKQFF. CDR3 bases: TGCAGTGCCCTAAGGGACAAGCAGTTCTTC.

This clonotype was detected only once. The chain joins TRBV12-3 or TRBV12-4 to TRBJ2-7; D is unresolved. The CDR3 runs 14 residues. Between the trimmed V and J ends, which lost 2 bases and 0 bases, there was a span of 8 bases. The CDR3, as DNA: TGTGCCAGCAGTTTACCCAGCTCCTCCTACGAGCAGTACTTC. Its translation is CASSLPSSSYEQYF.

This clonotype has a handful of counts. The CDR3, as DNA: TGTGCCAGCAGCCAAAGGACTAGCGGTAATGAGCAGTTCTTC. Translating gives CASSQRTSGNEQFF. The chain has TRBV3-1 and TRBJ2-1, with TRBD2 matching 10 bases. The CDR3 extends over 14 amino acids. Germline V CDR1 and CDR2: LGHDT, YNNKEL (reference sequence). The V and J ends lost 2 bases and 7 bases, in that order; junction bases with no gene match: 2.

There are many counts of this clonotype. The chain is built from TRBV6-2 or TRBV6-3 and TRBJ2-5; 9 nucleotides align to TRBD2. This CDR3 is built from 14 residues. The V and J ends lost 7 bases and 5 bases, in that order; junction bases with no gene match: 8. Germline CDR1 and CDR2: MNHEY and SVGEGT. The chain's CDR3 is CASTRGGAWETQYF. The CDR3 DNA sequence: TGTGCCAGCACCCGCGGGGGGGCCTGGGAGACCCAGTACTTC.

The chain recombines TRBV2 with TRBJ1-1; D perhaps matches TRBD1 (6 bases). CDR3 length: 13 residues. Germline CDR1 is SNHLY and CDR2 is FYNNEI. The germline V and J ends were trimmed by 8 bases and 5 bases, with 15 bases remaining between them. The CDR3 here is CASERGGGTEAFF. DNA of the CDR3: TGTGCCAGCGAACGAGGGGGGGGAACTGAAGCTTTCTTT.

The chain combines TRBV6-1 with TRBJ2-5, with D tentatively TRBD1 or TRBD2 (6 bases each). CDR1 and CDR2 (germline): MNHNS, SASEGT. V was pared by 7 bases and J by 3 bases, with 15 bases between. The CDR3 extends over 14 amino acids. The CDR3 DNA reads TGTGCCAGCAACGCGGGACAAGGAGAAGAGACCCAGTACTTC. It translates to CASNAGQGEETQYF.

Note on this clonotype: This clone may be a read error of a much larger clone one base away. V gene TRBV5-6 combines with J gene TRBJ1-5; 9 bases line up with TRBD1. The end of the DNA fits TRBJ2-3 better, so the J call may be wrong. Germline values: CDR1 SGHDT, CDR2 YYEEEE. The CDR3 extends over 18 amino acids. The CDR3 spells CASSLLGQGGPSNQPQYF. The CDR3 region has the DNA TGTGCCAGCAGCCTTCTGGGACAGGGAGGCCCTAGCAATCAGCCCCAGTATTTT.

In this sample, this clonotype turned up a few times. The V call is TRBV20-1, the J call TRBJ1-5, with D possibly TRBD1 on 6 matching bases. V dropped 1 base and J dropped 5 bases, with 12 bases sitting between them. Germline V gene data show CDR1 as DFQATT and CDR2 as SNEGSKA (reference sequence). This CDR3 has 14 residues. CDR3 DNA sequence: TGCAGTGCTAGAGCGGGGGCAGGGCATCAGCCCCAGCATTTT. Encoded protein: CSARAGAGHQPQHF.

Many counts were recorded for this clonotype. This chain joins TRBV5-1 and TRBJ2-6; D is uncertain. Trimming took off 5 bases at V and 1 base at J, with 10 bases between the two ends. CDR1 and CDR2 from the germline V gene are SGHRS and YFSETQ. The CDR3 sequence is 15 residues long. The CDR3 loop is CASSPFTSGANVLTF. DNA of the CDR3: TGCGCCAGCAGTCCTTTTACTTCTGGGGCCAACGTCCTGACTTTC.

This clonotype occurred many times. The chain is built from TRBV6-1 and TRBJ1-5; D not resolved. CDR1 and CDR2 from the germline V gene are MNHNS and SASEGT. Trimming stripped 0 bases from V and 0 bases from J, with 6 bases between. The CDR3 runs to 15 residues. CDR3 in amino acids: CASSEAGASNQPQHF. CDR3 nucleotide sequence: TGTGCCAGCAGTGAAGCGGGTGCTAGCAATCAGCCCCAGCATTTT.

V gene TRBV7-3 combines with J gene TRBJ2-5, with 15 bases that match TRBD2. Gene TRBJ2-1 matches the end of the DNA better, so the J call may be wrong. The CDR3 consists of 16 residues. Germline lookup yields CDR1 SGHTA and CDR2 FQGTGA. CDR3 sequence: CASSSGLAGGRETQFF. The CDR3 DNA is TGTGCCAGCAGCTCCGGACTAGCGGGGGGGCGGGAGACCCAGTTCTTC.

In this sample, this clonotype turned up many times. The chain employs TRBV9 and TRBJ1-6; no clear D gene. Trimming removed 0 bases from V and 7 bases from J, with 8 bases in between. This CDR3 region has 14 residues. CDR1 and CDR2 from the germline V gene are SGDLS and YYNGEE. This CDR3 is CASSVVGVNSPLHF. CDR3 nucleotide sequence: TGTGCCAGCAGCGTAGTAGGAGTAAATTCACCCCTCCACTTT.

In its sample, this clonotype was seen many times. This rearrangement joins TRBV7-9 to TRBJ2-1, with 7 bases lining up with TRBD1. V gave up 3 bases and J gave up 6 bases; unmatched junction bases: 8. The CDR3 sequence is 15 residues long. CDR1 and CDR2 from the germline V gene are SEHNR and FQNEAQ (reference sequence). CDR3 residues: CASSFPTGVGNEQFF. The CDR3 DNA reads TGTGCCAGCAGCTTCCCAACAGGGGTGGGCAATGAGCAGTTCTTC.

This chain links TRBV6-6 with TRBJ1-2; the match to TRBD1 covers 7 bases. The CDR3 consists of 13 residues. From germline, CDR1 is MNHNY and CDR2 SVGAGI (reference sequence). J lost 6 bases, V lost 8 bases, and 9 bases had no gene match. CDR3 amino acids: CASGFDRVNGYTF. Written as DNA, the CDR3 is TGTGCCAGCGGTTTCGACAGGGTGAATGGCTACACCTTC.

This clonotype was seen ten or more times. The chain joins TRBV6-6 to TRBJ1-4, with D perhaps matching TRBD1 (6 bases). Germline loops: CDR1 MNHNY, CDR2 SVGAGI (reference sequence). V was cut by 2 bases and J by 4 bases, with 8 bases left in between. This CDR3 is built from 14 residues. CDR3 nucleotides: TGTGCCAGCAGTTACAAGGGGGGTAATGAAAAACTGTTTTTT. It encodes CASSYKGGNEKLFF.

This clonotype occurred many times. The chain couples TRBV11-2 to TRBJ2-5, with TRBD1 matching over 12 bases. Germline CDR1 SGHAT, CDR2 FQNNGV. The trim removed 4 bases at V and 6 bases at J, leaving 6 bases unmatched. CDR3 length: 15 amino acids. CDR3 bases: TGTGCCAGCAGCTCCATGGGACAGGGGGCGAAGACCCAGTACTTC. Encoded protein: CASSSMGQGAKTQYF.

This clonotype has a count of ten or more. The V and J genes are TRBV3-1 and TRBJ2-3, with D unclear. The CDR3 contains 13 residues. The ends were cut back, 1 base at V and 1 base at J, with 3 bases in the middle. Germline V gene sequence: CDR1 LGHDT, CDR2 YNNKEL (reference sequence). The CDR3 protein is CASSQVRTDTQYF. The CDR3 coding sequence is TGTGCCAGCAGCCAAGTTCGCACAGATACGCAGTATTTT.

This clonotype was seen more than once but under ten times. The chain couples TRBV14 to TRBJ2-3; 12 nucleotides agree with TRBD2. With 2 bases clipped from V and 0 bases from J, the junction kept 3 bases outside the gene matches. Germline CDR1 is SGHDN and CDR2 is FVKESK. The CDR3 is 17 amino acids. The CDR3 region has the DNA TGTGCCAGCAGCCAACGACTAGCGGGGGCTAGCACAGATACGCAGTATTTT. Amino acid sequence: CASSQRLAGASTDTQYF.